This T cell receptor beta chain was found in a study of blood T cell repertoires in COVID-19. Study-level background: Researchers got acute and convalescent COVID-19 samples from the United States, Italy and Spain. Sources were T cells, B-cell-depleted T cells, or PBMCs; the material itself was cDNA or gDNA.

TCRdb's table, derived via immunoSEQ multiplex PCR, lists solely in-frame clones and lacks some. The sample yields 200,000 to 250,000 clones, 85% to 90% seen once. The CDR3 contains 15 residues. Germline CDR1 and CDR2: SNHLY and FYNNEI. Deletions cut 11 bases from V and 0 bases from J, with 17 bases between. The clonotype originates from a man aged 55 to 70 with acute or convalescent COVID-19. Sequenced material: peripheral blood. This chain connects TRBV2 to TRBJ1-5; the D gene is possibly TRBD1 (6 bases). The CDR3 bases are TGTGCCTCCAGGGGCAGCGGCTATAGCAATCAGCCCCAGCATTTT. Protein sequence: CASRGSGYSNQPQHF.